This T cell receptor beta chain was captured in a study of shared clonotypes between healthy human individuals. Study summary: There were three CD4 naive, three CD4 memory, two CD8 naive and one CD8 memory plates per donor.

Sequenced by immunoSEQ multiplex PCR; TCRdb stores in-frame clones only, minus some. Of around 2,000,000 clones listed, roughly 95% are singletons. Naivety among CD8 cells was defined by CD45RO negativity and positive CCR7 selection, thereby excluding terminally differentiated effector memory CD45RA+ cells. This CDR3 has 16 residues. V trimming: 5 bases; J trimming: 3 bases; junction bases outside the gene matches: 9. Per the germline V gene, CDR1 is SEHNR and CDR2 is FQNEAQ (reference sequence). This TCR came from a young man in good health. The sequencing input was naive CD8+ T cells sorted from blood. This sequence joins TRBV7-9 and TRBJ2-5, with 10 positions matching TRBD2. The DNA of the CDR3 is TGTGCCAGCAGCGCCCTAGCGGGAGTGCTAGAAGAGACCCAGTACTTC. Its translation: CASSALAGVLEETQYF.